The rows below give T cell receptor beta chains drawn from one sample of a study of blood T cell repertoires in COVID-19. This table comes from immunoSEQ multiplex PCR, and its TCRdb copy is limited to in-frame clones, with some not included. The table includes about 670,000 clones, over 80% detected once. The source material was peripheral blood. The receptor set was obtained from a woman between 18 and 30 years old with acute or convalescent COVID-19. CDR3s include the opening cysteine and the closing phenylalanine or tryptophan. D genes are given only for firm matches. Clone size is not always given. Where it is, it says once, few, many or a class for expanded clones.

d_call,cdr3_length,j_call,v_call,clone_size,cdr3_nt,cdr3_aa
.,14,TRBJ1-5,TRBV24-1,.,TGTGCCACCAGTGATTCCATTTTTCATCAGCCCCAGCATTTT,CATSDSIFHQPQHF
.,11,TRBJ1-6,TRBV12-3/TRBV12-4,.,TGTGCCAGCAGTGCCACGGACACCCTCCACTTT,CASSATDTLHF
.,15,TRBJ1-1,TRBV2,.,TGTGCCAGCCCTCCGATGCAGGGGATGAACACTGAAGCTTTCTTT,CASPPMQGMNTEAFF
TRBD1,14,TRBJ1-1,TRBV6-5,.,TGTGCCAGCAGTTATCGACAGGGCGACACTGAAGCTTTCTTT,CASSYRQGDTEAFF
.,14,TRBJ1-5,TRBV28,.,TGTGCCAGCAGTGTTGGCGGGCCCAATCAGCCCCAGCATTTT,CASSVGGPNQPQHF
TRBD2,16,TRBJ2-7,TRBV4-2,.,TGTGCCAGCAGCCCCTCGAGGACTAGCGAAGGCTACGAGCAGTACTTC,CASSPSRTSEGYEQYF
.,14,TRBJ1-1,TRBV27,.,TGTGCCAGCAGTCGCAGGGGTCGGTACACTGAAGCTTTCTTT,CASSRRGRYTEAFF
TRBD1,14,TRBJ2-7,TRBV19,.,TGTGCCAGTAAGGGACAGGGAAGTGTCGACGAGCAGTACTTC,CASKGQGSVDEQYF
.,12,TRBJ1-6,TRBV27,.,TGTGCCAGCGGGACTTTCAGTTCACCCCTCCACTTT,CASGTFSSPLHF
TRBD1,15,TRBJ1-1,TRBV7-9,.,TGTGCCAGCAGCCCCCCCAGGGGGCTATGGACTGAAGCTTTCTTT,CASSPPRGLWTEAFF
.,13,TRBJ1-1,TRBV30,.,TGTGCTAGTTCGATGGCGGGGAACACTGAAGCTTTCTTT,CASSMAGNTEAFF
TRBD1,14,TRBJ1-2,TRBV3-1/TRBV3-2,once,TGTGCCAGCAGCCCCCTGGGGACAGTCGGTGGCTACACCTTC,CASSPLGTVGGYTF
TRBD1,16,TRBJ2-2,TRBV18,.,TGTGCCAGCTCACTCGGGACAGGGGAGAACACCGGGGAGCTGTTTTTT,CASSLGTGENTGELFF
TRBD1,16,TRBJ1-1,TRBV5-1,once,TGCGCCAGCAGCAAAGGGACAGGGGGTATTTTCGCTGAAGCTTTCTTT,CASSKGTGGIFAEAFF
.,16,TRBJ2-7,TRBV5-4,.,TGTGCCAGCAGCCTGGGACCGACACAGGTTTCCTACGAGCAGTACTTC,CASSLGPTQVSYEQYF
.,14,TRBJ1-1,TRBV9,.,TGTGCCAGCAGCGCCCAGTCCAGCGGGGGTGAAGCTTTCTTT,CASSAQSSGGEAFF
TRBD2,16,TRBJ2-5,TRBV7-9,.,TGTGCCAGCAGCCGAGGGACTAGCGGCCTGGGGGAGACCCAGTACTTC,CASSRGTSGLGETQYF
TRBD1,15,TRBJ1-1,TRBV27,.,TGTGCCAGCAGTTCCTACCGGGACAGGAACACTGAAGCTTTCTTT,CASSSYRDRNTEAFF
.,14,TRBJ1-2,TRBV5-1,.,TGCGCCAGCAGCTTGGTCGCAGTTTACTATGGCTACACCTTC,CASSLVAVYYGYTF
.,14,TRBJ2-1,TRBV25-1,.,TGTGCCAGCAGTGAGGCCCCATGGCACAATGAGCAGTTCTTC,CASSEAPWHNEQFF
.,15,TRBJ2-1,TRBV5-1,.,TGCGCCAGCAGCTTCGGGGTATACTCCTACAATGAGCAGTTCTTC,CASSFGVYSYNEQFF
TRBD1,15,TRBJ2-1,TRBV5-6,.,TGTGCCAGCAGCTACGGGACAGGAAGCGGGAATGAGCAGTTCTTC,CASSYGTGSGNEQFF
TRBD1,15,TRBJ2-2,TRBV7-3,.,TGTGCCAGCAGCCCAGGGGGAATGGGCACCGGGGAGCTGTTTTTT,CASSPGGMGTGELFF
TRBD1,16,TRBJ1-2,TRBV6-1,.,TGTGCCAGCAGTGGCAAGGGACAGGCTGGCTTCTGGGGCTACACCTTC,CASSGKGQAGFWGYTF
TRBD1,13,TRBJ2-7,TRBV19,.,TGTGCCAGCCGACCGGGACAGGGGAGCGAGCAGTACTTC,CASRPGQGSEQYF
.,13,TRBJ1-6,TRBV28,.,TGTGCCAGCAACTTAGTTCGCGGTTCACCCCTCCACTTT,CASNLVRGSPLHF
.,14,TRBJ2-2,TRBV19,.,TGTGCCAGTAGTTGGGGGGAGAACACCGGGGAGCTGTTTTTT,CASSWGENTGELFF
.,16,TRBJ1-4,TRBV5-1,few,TGCGCCAGCAGCTCAGGCCGGGGTTCGACGGGGGAAAAACTGTTTTTT,CASSSGRGSTGEKLFF
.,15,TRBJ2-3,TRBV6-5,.,TGTGCCAGCAGTTACGAAGGCAGGGACACAGATACGCAGTATTTT,CASSYEGRDTDTQYF
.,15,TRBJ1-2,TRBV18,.,TGTGCCAGCTCACCTCTCCCAGGGGTCTACTATGGCTACACCTTC,CASSPLPGVYYGYTF
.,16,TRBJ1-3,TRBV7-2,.,TGTGCCAGCAGACCCCTCCGGGACTACTCTGGAAACACCATATATTTT,CASRPLRDYSGNTIYF
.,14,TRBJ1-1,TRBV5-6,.,TGTGCCAGCATCCCCGGGGGGGGGAACACTGAAGCTTTCTTT,CASIPGGGNTEAFF
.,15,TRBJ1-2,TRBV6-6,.,TGTGCCAGCAGTTCCCCAACAGGGCCCCTGAGAGGCTACACCTTC,CASSSPTGPLRGYTF
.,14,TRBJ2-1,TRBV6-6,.,TGTGCCAGCAGTTACTGGACGGGAAACAATGAGCAGTTCTTC,CASSYWTGNNEQFF
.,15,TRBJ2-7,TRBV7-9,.,TGTGCCAGCAGCTCAACCGGGACTGGCTCCTACGAGCAGTACTTC,CASSSTGTGSYEQYF
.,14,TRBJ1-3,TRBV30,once,TGTGCCTGGAGTGCGGGGGGCTCCGGAAACACCATATATTTT,CAWSAGGSGNTIYF
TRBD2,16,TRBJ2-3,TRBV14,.,TGTGCCAGCAGCCTCCTCAGCGGGGGGGTGGCAGATACGCAGTATTTT,CASSLLSGGVADTQYF
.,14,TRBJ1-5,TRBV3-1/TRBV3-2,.,TGTGCCAGCAGCCAAGGGGGCCCCAATCAGCCCCAGCATTTT,CASSQGGPNQPQHF
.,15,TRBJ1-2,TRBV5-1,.,TGCGCCAGCAGCTGGGGCGCTGCCAGTAACTATGGCTACACCTTC,CASSWGAASNYGYTF
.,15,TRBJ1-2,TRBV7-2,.,TGTGCCAGCAGCTTTAGGGGGGGCAGGGCCTATGGCTACACCTTC,CASSFRGGRAYGYTF
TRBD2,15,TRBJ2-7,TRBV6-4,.,TGTGCCAGCAGCCGACTAGCGGGGGGTCTCTACGAGCAGTACTTC,CASSRLAGGLYEQYF
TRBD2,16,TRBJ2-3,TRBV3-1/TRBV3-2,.,TGTGCCAGCAGCGCACTAGCGGCTCGGAGGACAGATACGCAGTATTTT,CASSALAARRTDTQYF
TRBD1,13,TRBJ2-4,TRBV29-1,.,TGCAGCGTTAAAGGGACAGGGCAAAACATTCAGTACTTC,CSVKGTGQNIQYF
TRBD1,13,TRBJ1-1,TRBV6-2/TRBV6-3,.,TGTGCCAGCACCCCGACAGGGAGACCTGAAGCTTTCTTT,CASTPTGRPEAFF
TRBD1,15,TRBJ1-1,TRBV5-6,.,TGTGCCAGCAGCGCGACAGGGGATGGGGGCACTGAAGCTTTCTTT,CASSATGDGGTEAFF
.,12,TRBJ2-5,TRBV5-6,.,TGTGCCAGCAGTGAGGGTGCGGAGACCCAGTACTTC,CASSEGAETQYF
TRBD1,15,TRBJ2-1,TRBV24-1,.,TGTGCCACCAGTGATTTTCGGACAGGGCACAATGAGCAGTTCTTC,CATSDFRTGHNEQFF
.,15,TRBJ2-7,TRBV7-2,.,TGTGCCAGCAGTTTTAGGGACGGGACATTAGGGGAGCAGTACTTC,CASSFRDGTLGEQYF
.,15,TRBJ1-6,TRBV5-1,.,TGCGCCAGCAGCGCCAAGACAAACGGAAATTCACCCCTCCACTTT,CASSAKTNGNSPLHF
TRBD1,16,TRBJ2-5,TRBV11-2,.,TGTGCCAGCAGCTCGCCGGACAGGGGAGAAGCGGAGACCCAGTACTTC,CASSSPDRGEAETQYF
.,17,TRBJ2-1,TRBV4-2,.,TGTGCCAGCAGCCTGAACGCCGGGAAGCCCTACTACAATGAGCAGTTCTTC,CASSLNAGKPYYNEQFF
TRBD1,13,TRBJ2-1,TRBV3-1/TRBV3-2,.,TGTGCCAGCAGCCGCACTCGACAGGGTGAGCAGTTCTTC,CASSRTRQGEQFF
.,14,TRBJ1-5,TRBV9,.,TGTGCCAGCAGCGTAGGAGGGGGTCCTCAGCCCCAGCATTTT,CASSVGGGPQPQHF
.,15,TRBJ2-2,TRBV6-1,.,TGTGCCAGCAGTGAAGCTATCGGGGACACCGGGGAGCTGTTTTTT,CASSEAIGDTGELFF
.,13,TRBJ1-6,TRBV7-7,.,TGTGCCAGCAGCTTAGCCCAGAATTCACCCCTCCACTTT,CASSLAQNSPLHF
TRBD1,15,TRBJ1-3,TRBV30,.,TGTGCCTGGAGTAGAGACAGGGGGCCTGGAAACACCATATATTTT,CAWSRDRGPGNTIYF
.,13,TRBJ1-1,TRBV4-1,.,TGCGCCAGCAGCTATCAGGTCAACACTGAAGCTTTCTTT,CASSYQVNTEAFF